The 20 T cell receptor beta chains listed next were all sequenced from one sample in a study. TCRdb recomputed calls from the 5' RACE reads with MiXCR, one row per CDR3 protein. In the table there are tens of thousands of distinct CDR3 sequences, approximately 17% of which are singletons. The sample was naive CD4+ T cells sorted from a lymph node. Subset indicated: naive CD4+ T cells, CD4+CD45RA+CD25-. The receptors originated from a female donor with breast cancer.

This clonotype has more than one count but fewer than ten. This chain joins TRBV12-5 and TRBJ1-2; no clear D. This CDR3 has 13 amino acids. Trimming left V 3 bases short and J 4 bases short, with 9 bases between. Germline CDR1 is LGHNT and CDR2 is FRNRAP. DNA for the CDR3: TGTGCTAGTGGTTTTTCACAGCTCTATGGCTACACCTTC. Translating gives CASGFSQLYGYTF.

CDR3 DNA: TGTGCCAGCAGCTTAGACTCAGGGGCCTACAATGAGCAGTTCTTC. Residues: CASSLDSGAYNEQFF. The chain joins TRBV7-2 to TRBJ2-1, with D tentatively TRBD1 (6 bases). The germline V gene has CDR1 SGHTA and CDR2 FQGNSA. Trimming removed 1 base from V and 2 bases from J, with 9 bases in between. The CDR3 has 15 residues.

This clonotype appeared a few times. The V gene is TRBV5-1, the J gene TRBJ1-1, with no clear D. Trimming pared 3 bases from V and 3 bases from J, leaving 12 bases between. This CDR3 has 14 amino acids. Germline loops: CDR1 SGHRS, CDR2 YFSETQ. The CDR3 reads CASSSPDGYTEAFF. Here the CDR3 DNA reads TGCGCCAGCAGCTCGCCGGACGGTTACACTGAAGCTTTCTTT.

Ten or more counts support this clonotype. The chain has TRBV7-2 and TRBJ1-1; D not certain. The CDR3 loop spans 16 amino acids. Germline V gene sequence: CDR1 SGHTA, CDR2 FQGNSA. V gave up 2 bases and J gave up 2 bases, with 15 bases separating them. CDR3 loop: CASSLLPGGLNTEAFF. CDR3 DNA: TGTGCCAGCAGCTTATTGCCAGGAGGACTAAACACTGAAGCTTTCTTT. The variable domain in full, with the rest retrieved from reference TRBV7-2 and TRBJ1-1, is GAGVSQSPSNKVTEKGKDVELRCDPISGHTALYWYRQSLGQGLEFLIYFQGNSAPDKSGLPSDRFSAERTGGSVSTLTIQRTQQEDSAVYLCASSLLPGGLNTEAFFGQGTRLTVV.

Worth noting for this clonotype: A much larger clone differs by one base, so this may be a read error. V is TRBV5-1 and J is TRBJ1-1, with a possible D match to TRBD1 (5 bases). Deletions cut 0 bases from V and 6 bases from J, with 15 bases between. CDR1 and CDR2 from the germline V gene are SGHRS and YFSETQ. CDR3 length: 15 amino acids. The CDR3 region is CASSLVQGSFAEAFF. In DNA form, the CDR3 reads TGCGCCAGCAGCTTGGTTCAGGGCTCTTTCGCTGAAGCTTTCTTT.

This clonotype was detected a few times. This chain joins TRBV3-1 and TRBJ2-1; D unresolved. Germline loops: CDR1 LGHDT, CDR2 YNNKEL (reference sequence). This CDR3 has 12 residues. Trimming shortened V by 3 bases and J by 10 bases, and 10 bases separated the two germline ends. In DNA form, the CDR3 reads TGTGCCAGCAGCCAGCGAAGGACCGAGCAGTTCTTC. This gives the protein CASSQRRTEQFF.

In its sample, this clonotype was seen many times. The rearrangement uses TRBV29-1 and TRBJ2-1, with D uncertain. Trimming cost V 3 bases and J 6 bases, with 12 bases left between them. In germline, CDR1 is SQVTM, CDR2 ANQGSEA. The CDR3 totals 13 residues. The CDR3, as DNA: TGCAGCGTTGAGGTGACTGCGGTCAATGAGCAGTTCTTC. Translation gives CSVEVTAVNEQFF.

A word on this clonotype: A read error may account for a junction end that differs from germline. The chain is built from TRBV12-3 or TRBV12-4 and TRBJ1-5; D remains unclear. This CDR3 is built from 12 residues. The CDR3 spells CASRFGNQPQHF. In DNA, the CDR3 is TGTGCCAGCCGTTTCGGCAATCAGCCCCAGCATTTT.

This clonotype was picked up many times. The chain couples TRBV5-1 to TRBJ1-2; D call uncertain. Looked up from germline, CDR1 is SGHRS and CDR2 is YFSETQ. The V and J ends lost 1 base and 6 bases respectively, with 13 bases between them. There are 14 residues in the CDR3. The CDR3 bases are TGCGCCAGCAGCTTGCAATCTTTGGAGAATGGCTACACCTTC. It specifies CASSLQSLENGYTF.

This clonotype has at least ten counts. The gene calls are TRBV6-5 and TRBJ1-3; no definite D call. Germline-derived CDR1 and CDR2 are MNHEY and SVGAGI. V was shortened by 3 bases and J by 0 bases, with 15 bases between the two germline ends. The CDR3 is 17 amino acids. CDR3 DNA sequence: TGTGCCAGCAGTTATAGCCTGGACGGCCGCTCTGGAAACACCATATATTTT. Protein: CASSYSLDGRSGNTIYF.

With respect to this clonotype: A much larger clone sits a single nucleotide away, making a read error possible. Lacking the conserved final phenylalanine or tryptophan, this CDR3 likely reflects a read error. This sequence joins TRBV29-1 and TRBJ2-4; TRBD1 matches at 7 bases. Germline V gene sequence: CDR1 SQVTM, CDR2 ANQGSEA. This CDR3 spans 12 amino acids. V gave up 4 bases and J gave up 8 bases; unmatched junction bases: 5. CDR3 nucleotide sequence: TGCAGCGTTGTTGAGGGGGCGGACATTCAGTACCTC. The encoded protein is CSVVEGADIQYL.

The chain joins TRBV3-1 to TRBJ2-3; D is unclear. Deletions cut 0 bases from V and 1 base from J, with 17 bases between. The CDR3 totals 18 residues. CDR1 LGHDT and CDR2 YNNKEL come from the germline V gene (reference sequence). CDR3: CASSQDIREGGGTDTQYF. The CDR3 DNA is TGTGCCAGCAGCCAAGATATACGTGAAGGTGGCGGCACAGATACGCAGTATTTT.

This clonotype was counted between two and nine times. The chain is built from TRBV5-6 and TRBJ2-1; D remains unclear. The CDR3 has 15 residues. Between the trimmed V and J ends, which lost 1 base and 0 bases, there was a span of 8 bases. Germline V gives CDR1 SGHDT, CDR2 YYEEEE. The DNA of the CDR3 is TGTGCCAGCAGCTTGACCACCTTCTCCTACAATGAGCAGTTCTTC. This sequence encodes CASSLTTFSYNEQFF.

By share, this clonotype ranks as medium-sized (0.01 to 0.1%). This sequence joins TRBV12-3 or TRBV12-4 and TRBJ2-3, with TRBD2 identical over 8 bases. The CDR3 has 15 amino acids. The trim removed 6 bases at V and 2 bases at J, leaving 7 bases unmatched. CDR3 residues: CASSVGLAPTDTQYF. CDR3 DNA: TGTGCCAGCAGCGTCGGACTAGCCCCCACAGATACGCAGTATTTT.

About this clonotype: A read error may be the cause here, since a much bigger clone is one base away. The chain joins TRBV5-1 to TRBJ1-5; unclear D gene. This CDR3 is built from 14 residues. Germline CDR1 is SGHRS and CDR2 is YFSETQ. The CDR3 loop is CAGSPRVGEQPQHF. In nucleotides, the CDR3 is TGCGCCGGCAGCCCCCGGGTGGGTGAGCAGCCCCAGCATTTT.

The chain combines TRBV6-6 with TRBJ1-6, with TRBD1 matching over 7 bases. V gave up 8 bases and J gave up 7 bases; unmatched junction bases: 2. Germline lookup yields CDR1 MNHNY and CDR2 SVGAGI (reference sequence). The CDR3 has 12 amino acids. The CDR3 loop is CASRDRNSPLHF. The CDR3 coding sequence is TGTGCCAGCCGGGACAGAAATTCACCCCTCCACTTT.

In regard to this clonotype: A single base separates this from a much larger clone, so it may be a read error. J is TRBJ1-1 and V is TRBV5-1; 8 bases agree with TRBD1. The germline V gene encodes CDR1 SGHRS and CDR2 YFSETQ. The CDR3 sequence is 13 residues long. CDR3 sequence: CASSLRQGTEACF. CDR3 sequence (DNA): TGCGCCAGCAGCTTACGACAGGGGACTGAAGCTTGCTTT. Full variable domain (rest looked up from reference TRBV5-1 and TRBJ1-1): KAGVTQTPRYLIKTRGQQVTLSCSPISGHRSVSWYQQTPGQGLQFLFEYFSETQRNKGNFPGRFSGRQFSNSRSEMNVSTLELGDSALYLCASSLRQGTEACFGQGTRLTVV.

In this sample, this clonotype turned up many times. This sequence joins TRBV5-1 and TRBJ2-4; either TRBD1 or TRBD2 may supply D (7 bases each). V gave up 4 bases and J gave up 8 bases, with 16 bases separating them. The CDR3 runs to 14 residues. Germline V lookup: CDR1 SGHRS, CDR2 YFSETQ. The CDR3 bases are TGCGCCAGCAGCCCCCGGGACAGCGGGGACATTCAGTACTTC. This gives the protein CASSPRDSGDIQYF.

A few counts support this clonotype. The chain employs TRBV5-5 and TRBJ1-2, with D possibly matching TRBD1 (6 bases). CDR1 and CDR2 (germline): SGHKS, YYEKEE (reference sequence). The CDR3 length is 16 residues. The V and J ends lost 0 bases and 2 bases respectively, with 14 bases between them. CDR3 loop: CASSLVPGQQNYGYTF. The CDR3 DNA reads TGTGCCAGCAGCTTGGTACCCGGACAGCAAAACTATGGCTACACCTTC.

There are a few counts of this clonotype. The rearrangement uses TRBV7-9 and TRBJ2-4; the match to TRBD1 covers 9 bases. This CDR3 is 14 amino acids long. Unmatched junction bases numbered 1, after V lost 5 bases and J lost 2 bases. CDR1 and CDR2 (germline): SEHNR, FQNEAQ (reference sequence). In DNA, the CDR3 is TGTGCCAGCAGCGGACAGGGGACCAAAAACATTCAGTACTTC. It translates to CASSGQGTKNIQYF.